The 17 T cell receptor beta chains below all came from one sample that was sequenced in a study of identical twins. MiXCR, run by TCRdb on the 5' RACE reads, gives a single entry per CDR3 protein. This table holds about 200,000 distinct CDR3 sequences, around 8.1% found once. The sample was also linked to a second study, of yellow fever vaccine responses in identical twins.

The sequenced material came from memory (CD45RO+) T cells sorted from blood. The receptors come from a young woman in good health.

This clonotype showed up many times. The chain employs TRBV24-1 and TRBJ2-2; tentatively, D is TRBD1 or TRBD2 (5 bases each). The CDR3 has 20 residues. V lost 5 bases, J lost 1 base, and 25 bases lay in between. Germline V gene sequence: CDR1 KGHDR, CDR2 SFDVKD. The CDR3: CATSAVLNPAGDRNTGELFF. The CDR3 DNA follows: TGTGCCACCAGTGCCGTTTTGAATCCGGCCGGGGACCGGAACACCGGGGAGCTGTTTTTT.

The rearrangement links TRBV20-1 to TRBJ1-6; D is unclear. The CDR3 consists of 15 residues. V lost 1 base and J lost 9, with 16 bases in between. Germline values: CDR1 DFQATT, CDR2 SNEGSKA (reference sequence). For the CDR3, the DNA is TGCAGTGCTAGAGCTGGCGGAGAGAAGTTTTCACCCCTCCACTTT. The encoded protein is CSARAGGEKFSPLHF.

This clonotype has more than one count but fewer than ten. The DNA of the CDR3 is TGTGCCAGCAGTTTATCCCCGGGATGGCGGGCTTTCTTT. The encoded protein is CASSLSPGWRAFF. The rearrangement joins TRBV27 to TRBJ1-1, with D unresolved. CDR3 length: 13 amino acids. CDR1 MNHEY and CDR2 SMNVEV come from the germline V gene (reference sequence). V was shortened by 0 bases and J by 11 bases, with 13 bases between the two germline ends.

This clonotype came up many times. V and J are TRBV4-2 and TRBJ2-1; TRBD2 matches 8 bases. The junction had 4 bases not matched to a gene; V was cut back by 1 base and J by 5 bases. CDR1 is LGHNA, CDR2 YNFKEQ, per germline. CDR3 length: 15 amino acids. The CDR3 sequence: CASSQATSGNNEQFF. The CDR3 DNA reads as TGTGCCAGCAGCCAAGCTACTAGCGGTAACAATGAGCAGTTCTTC.

V gene TRBV15 combines with J gene TRBJ2-4; D may be TRBD2 (7 bases). The CDR3 is made up of 15 amino acids. Trimming left V 0 bases short and J 7 bases short, with 13 bases between. CDR1 LNHNV and CDR2 YYDKDF come from the germline V gene (reference sequence). DNA of the CDR3: TGTGCCACCAGCAGAGATTCGGGGGGCATGAACATTCAGTACTTC. Its translation: CATSRDSGGMNIQYF.

There are a few counts of this clonotype. V is TRBV9 and J is TRBJ2-3; D perhaps matches TRBD1 (6 bases). Trimming pared 4 bases from V and 1 base from J, leaving 13 bases between. Germline V gene lookup returns CDR1 SGDLS and CDR2 YYNGEE. The CDR3 loop spans 15 amino acids. The CDR3 coding sequence is TGTGCCAGCAGCCGCTGGGGGCAGCGCACAGATACGCAGTATTTT. Translation gives CASSRWGQRTDTQYF.

This clonotype was picked up a small number of times. The genes are TRBV3-1 and TRBJ2-3; 9 bases align to TRBD2. The CDR3 is 15 residues long. J gave up 7 bases and V 4 bases, and 9 bases lay outside the gene matches. Germline CDR1 and CDR2: LGHDT and YNNKEL (reference sequence). CDR3 amino acids: CASSPSAGGWNTQYF. The CDR3 region has the DNA TGTGCCAGCAGCCCCTCGGCGGGGGGGTGGAATACGCAGTATTTT.

This clonotype was seen repeatedly, ten times or more. The chain carries TRBV7-9 and TRBJ2-5, with a possible D match to TRBD2 (6 bases). The V and J ends lost 2 bases and 5 bases respectively, with 12 bases between them. The CDR3 is 14 amino acids. Germline V gives CDR1 SEHNR, CDR2 FQNEAQ (reference sequence). The CDR3 reads CASSLTNGGETQYF. The CDR3 DNA sequence: TGTGCCAGCAGCTTAACAAACGGGGGTGAGACCCAGTACTTC.

This chain uses TRBV28 with TRBJ1-2; TRBD1 matches at 12 bases. V was clipped by 5 bases and J by 4 bases; unmatched bases: 11. The CDR3 covers 17 residues. Germline loops: CDR1 MDHEN, CDR2 SYDVKM. The CDR3 sequence is CASSTPGQGATGYGYTF. The CDR3 coding sequence is TGTGCCAGCAGTACCCCGGGACAGGGGGCGACGGGCTATGGCTACACCTTC.

Ten or more counts support this clonotype. This chain connects TRBV14 to TRBJ2-1; the D is unclear. Trimming took off 4 bases at V and 4 bases at J, with 8 bases between the two ends. The CDR3 is 13 amino acids. Per germline, CDR1 SGHDN and CDR2 FVKESK. The CDR3 region is CASSLDWYNEQFF. As DNA, the CDR3 is TGTGCCAGCAGCCTCGACTGGTACAATGAGCAGTTCTTC.

This clonotype was picked up a small number of times. J is TRBJ2-3 and V is TRBV7-9, with TRBD1 identical over 8 bases. This CDR3 contains 14 residues. Unmatched junction bases numbered 3, after V lost 1 base and J lost 6 bases. The V gene's germline CDR1 is SEHNR and CDR2 FQNEAQ (reference sequence). CDR3 DNA: TGTGCCAGCAGCTTAGGACAGGGGTTTGATACGCAGTATTTT. Translated: CASSLGQGFDTQYF.

J is TRBJ1-4 and V is TRBV5-4; 9 bases align to TRBD1. The V gene end was trimmed by 4 bases and the J gene end by 10 bases; junction bases not matched to a gene: 14. The CDR3 is made up of 16 amino acids. Germline CDR1 is SGHNT and CDR2 is YYREEE (reference sequence). The CDR3 loop reads CASSLQTGGPYGKLFF. CDR3 DNA sequence: TGTGCCAGCAGCCTACAAACAGGGGGCCCCTACGGAAAACTGTTTTTT.

V and J are TRBV27 and TRBJ2-7; TRBD1 aligns across 8 bases. The CDR3 totals 15 residues. Looked up from germline, CDR1 is MNHEY and CDR2 is SMNVEV (reference sequence). The V segment lost 3 bases and the J segment 3 bases; nucleotides outside the gene matches: 7. In DNA form, the CDR3 reads TGTGCCAGCAGTTTTTCGACTGGACAGGGCTACGAGCAGTACTTC. Amino acid sequence: CASSFSTGQGYEQYF.

In this sample, this clonotype turned up many times. This chain joins TRBV3-1 and TRBJ2-5; tentative D call: TRBD2 (6 bases). Trimming left V 3 bases short and J 5 bases short, with 13 bases between. The CDR3 runs to 14 residues. Germline assignment: CDR1 LGHDT and CDR2 YNNKEL (reference sequence). The CDR3 spells CASSQLSGGETQYF. CDR3 coding DNA: TGTGCCAGCAGCCAGCTGTCTGGGGGGGAGACCCAGTACTTC.

This clonotype occurred a few times. The rearrangement joins TRBV7-9 to TRBJ2-1; TRBD2 is a possible D gene (6 bases). V gave up 6 bases and J gave up 3 bases, with 15 bases separating them. Germline V gene data show CDR1 as SEHNR and CDR2 as FQNEAQ (reference sequence). This CDR3 comprises 15 residues. The CDR3: CASRDGSPGYNEQFF. The CDR3 nucleotides read TGTGCCAGCAGGGACGGGAGCCCGGGCTACAATGAGCAGTTCTTC.

This clonotype was counted ten times or more. The V gene is TRBV4-2, the J gene TRBJ2-7; 10 positions match TRBD1. Unmatched junction bases numbered 4, after V lost 0 bases and J lost 5 bases. This CDR3 region has 15 residues. The germline CDR1 and CDR2 sequences are LGHNA and YNFKEQ. The CDR3 bases are TGTGCCAGCAGCCAAGATTGGACAGGGGGGAACGAGCAGTACTTC. Translated, it gives CASSQDWTGGNEQYF.

This clonotype was seen many times. The chain has TRBV29-1 and TRBJ2-3; perhaps TRBD1 as D (6 bases). CDR1 and CDR2 from the germline V gene are SQVTM and ANQGSEA. Trimming left V 7 bases short and J 0 bases short, with 17 bases between. The CDR3 spans 15 residues. CDR3 bases: TGCAGCGCCCGACACAGGGATACTAGCACAGATACGCAGTATTTT. This gives the protein CSARHRDTSTDTQYF.